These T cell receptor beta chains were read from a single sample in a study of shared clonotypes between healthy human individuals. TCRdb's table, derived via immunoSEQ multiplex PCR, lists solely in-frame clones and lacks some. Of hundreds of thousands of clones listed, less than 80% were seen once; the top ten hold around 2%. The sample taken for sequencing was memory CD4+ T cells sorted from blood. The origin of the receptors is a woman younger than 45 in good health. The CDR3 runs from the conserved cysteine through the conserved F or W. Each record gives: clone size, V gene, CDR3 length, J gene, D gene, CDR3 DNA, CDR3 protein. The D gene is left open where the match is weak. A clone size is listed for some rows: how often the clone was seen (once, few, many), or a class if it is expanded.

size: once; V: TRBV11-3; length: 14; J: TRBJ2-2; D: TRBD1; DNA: TGTGCCAGCAGTCTCGACAGGGATACCGGGGAGCTGTTTTTT; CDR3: CASSLDRDTGELFF
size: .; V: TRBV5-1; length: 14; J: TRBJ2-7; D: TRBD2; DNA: TGCGCCAGCAGCTTGGGACTAGCGGGTGCCGAGCAGTACTTC; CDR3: CASSLGLAGAEQYF
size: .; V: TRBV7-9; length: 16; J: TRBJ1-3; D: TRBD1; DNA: TGTGCCAGCAGCTTAGATCGTGGACAGGGGATTGTTGTGGTACGGTTC; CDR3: CASSLDRGQGIVVVRF
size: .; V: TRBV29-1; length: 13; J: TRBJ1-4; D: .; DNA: TGCAGCGTTTGGGGCGGTTCTGACGAAAAACTGTTTTTT; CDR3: CSVWGGSDEKLFF
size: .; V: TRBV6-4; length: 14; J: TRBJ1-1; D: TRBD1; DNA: TGTGCCAGCAGGGTACAGGGGGGAAACACTGAAGCTTTCTTT; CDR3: CASRVQGGNTEAFF
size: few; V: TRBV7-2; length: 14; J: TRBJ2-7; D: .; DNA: TGTGCCAGCAGCGGGGGGCTGAGCTCCTACGAGCAGTACTTC; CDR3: CASSGGLSSYEQYF
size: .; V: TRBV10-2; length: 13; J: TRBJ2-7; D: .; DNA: TGCGCCAGCAGAGAGACAGTCACCTACGAGCAGTACTTC; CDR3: CASRETVTYEQYF
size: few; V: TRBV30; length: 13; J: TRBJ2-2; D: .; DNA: TGTGCCTGGGACAGCAGGAACACCGGGGAGCTGTTTTTT; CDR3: CAWDSRNTGELFF
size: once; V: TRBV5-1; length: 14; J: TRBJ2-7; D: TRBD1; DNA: TGCGCCAGCAGCTTGGGACGACAGGGGGACGAGCAGTACTTC; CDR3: CASSLGRQGDEQYF
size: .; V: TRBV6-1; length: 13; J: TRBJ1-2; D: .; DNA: TGTGCCAGCCTAAACAGGGTCATCGATGGCTACACCTTC; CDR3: CASLNRVIDGYTF
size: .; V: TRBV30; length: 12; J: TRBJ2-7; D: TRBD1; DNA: TGTGCCTGGAGTGTACAGGGGGGAGAGCAGTACTTC; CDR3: CAWSVQGGEQYF
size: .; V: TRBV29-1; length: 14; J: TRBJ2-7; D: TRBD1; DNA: TGCAGCGTTGAGGAAAGGGACAGACTATACGAGCAGTACTTC; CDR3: CSVEERDRLYEQYF
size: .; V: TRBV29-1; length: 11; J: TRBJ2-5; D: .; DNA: TGCAGCGTTGTGCGGGGAGAGACCCAGTACTTC; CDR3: CSVVRGETQYF
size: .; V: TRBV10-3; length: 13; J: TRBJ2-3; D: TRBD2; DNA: TGTGCCATTTCCGGGACTACCTCAGATACGCAGTATTTT; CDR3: CAISGTTSDTQYF
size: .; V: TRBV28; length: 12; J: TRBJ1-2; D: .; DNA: TGTGCCAGCACCCGGGCCGGCGGGGGCTACACCTTC; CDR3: CASTRAGGGYTF
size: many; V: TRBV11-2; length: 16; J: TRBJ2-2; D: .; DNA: TGTGCCAGCAGCGCGGAGCAAGTTGCGAACACCGGGGAGCTGTTTTTT; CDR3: CASSAEQVANTGELFF
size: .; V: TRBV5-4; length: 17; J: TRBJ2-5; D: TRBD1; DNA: TGTGCCAGCAGCCCGAGCTCAGGGACAGGGGACCAAGAGACCCAGTACTTC; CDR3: CASSPSSGTGDQETQYF
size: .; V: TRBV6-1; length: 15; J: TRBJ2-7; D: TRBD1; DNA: TGTGCCAGCAGTGAACCGGGACAGGGGGCGGGCGAGCAGTACTTC; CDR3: CASSEPGQGAGEQYF
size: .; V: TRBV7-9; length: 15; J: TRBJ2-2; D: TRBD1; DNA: TGTGCCAGCAGCCTGGGGACAGTGAACACCGGGGAGCTGTTTTTT; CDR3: CASSLGTVNTGELFF
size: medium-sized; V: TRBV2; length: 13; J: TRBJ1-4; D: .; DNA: TGTGCCAGCAGGGATAAATCGGGTGAAAAACTGTTTTTT; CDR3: CASRDKSGEKLFF
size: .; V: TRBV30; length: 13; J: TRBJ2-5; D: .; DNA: TGTGCCTGGAGACGGGGGTACCAAGAGACCCAGTACTTC; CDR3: CAWRRGYQETQYF
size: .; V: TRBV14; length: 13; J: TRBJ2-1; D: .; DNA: TGTGCCAGCAGCGGGGGCTTTCGGAATGAGCAGTTCTTC; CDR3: CASSGGFRNEQFF
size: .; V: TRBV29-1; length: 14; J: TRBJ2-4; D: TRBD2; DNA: TGCAGCGCCACTAGCGGGATAGCCAAAAACATTCAGTACTTC; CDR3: CSATSGIAKNIQYF
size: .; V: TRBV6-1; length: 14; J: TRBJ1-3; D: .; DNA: TGTGCCAGCAGTGGGGGGCCCCCGGGAAACACCATATATTTT; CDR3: CASSGGPPGNTIYF
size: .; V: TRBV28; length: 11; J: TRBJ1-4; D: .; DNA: TGTGCCAGCAGCTTCGAAGAAAAACTGTTTTTT; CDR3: CASSFEEKLFF
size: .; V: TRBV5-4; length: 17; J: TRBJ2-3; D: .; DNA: TGTGCCAGCAGCTTGGCGCAGGGGGGTTTTAGCACAGATACGCAGTATTTT; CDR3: CASSLAQGGFSTDTQYF
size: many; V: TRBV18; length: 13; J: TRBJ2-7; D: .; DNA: TGTGCCAGCTCACCAACAAGAAACTACGAGCAGTACTTC; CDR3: CASSPTRNYEQYF
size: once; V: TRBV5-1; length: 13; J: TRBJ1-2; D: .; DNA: TGCGCCAGCAGCTTGGGGGACTACTATGGCTACACCTTC; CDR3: CASSLGDYYGYTF
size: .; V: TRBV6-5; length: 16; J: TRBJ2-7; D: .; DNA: TGTGCCAGCAGTTACTCCAGGACAGCGCTCTCCTACGAGCAGTACTTC; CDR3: CASSYSRTALSYEQYF
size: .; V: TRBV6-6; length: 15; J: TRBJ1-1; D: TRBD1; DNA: TGTGCCAGCAGCATCAGGGGACAGGGGGGGACAGGAGCTTTCTTT; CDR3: CASSIRGQGGTGAFF
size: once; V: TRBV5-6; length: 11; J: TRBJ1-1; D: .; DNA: TGTGCCAGCAGCTGGGGGGGACAAGCTTTCTTT; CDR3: CASSWGGQAFF
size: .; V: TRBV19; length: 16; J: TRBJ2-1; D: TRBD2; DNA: TGTGCCAGTAGCCTTACGGGACTAGCGGGAAGGCATGAGCAGTTCTTC; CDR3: CASSLTGLAGRHEQFF
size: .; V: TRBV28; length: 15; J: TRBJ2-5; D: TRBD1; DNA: TGTGCCAGCAGTTTACCGACAGGGGGCATGGAGACCCAGTACTTC; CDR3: CASSLPTGGMETQYF
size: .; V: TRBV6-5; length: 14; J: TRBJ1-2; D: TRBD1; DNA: TGTGCCAGCAGTTTCATGGGACAGGGAGATAGCTACACCTTC; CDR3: CASSFMGQGDSYTF
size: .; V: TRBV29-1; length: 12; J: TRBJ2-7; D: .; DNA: TGCAGCTTTTCAAGGAGGGAGCACGAGCAGTACTTC; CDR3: CSFSRREHEQYF
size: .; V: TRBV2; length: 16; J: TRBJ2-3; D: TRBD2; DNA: TGTGCCAGCAGTGAAGCGTCTAGCGGTAGTACAGATACGCAGTATTTT; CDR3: CASSEASSGSTDTQYF
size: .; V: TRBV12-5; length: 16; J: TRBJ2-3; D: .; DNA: TGTGCTAGTGGAACCGGGACGTCACACATCGCAGATACGCAGTATTTT; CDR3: CASGTGTSHIADTQYF
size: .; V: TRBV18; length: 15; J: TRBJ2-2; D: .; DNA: TGTGCCAGCTCACCACCGTCTGACTTCACCGGGGAGCTGTTTTTT; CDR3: CASSPPSDFTGELFF
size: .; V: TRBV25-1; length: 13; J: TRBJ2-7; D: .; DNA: TGTGCCAGCAGAAGCTGGAGGAGCTACGAGCAGTACTTC; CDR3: CASRSWRSYEQYF
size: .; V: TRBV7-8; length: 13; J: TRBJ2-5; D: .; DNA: TGTGCCAGCAGCTCCCGGGTCCAAGAGACCCAGTACTTC; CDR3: CASSSRVQETQYF